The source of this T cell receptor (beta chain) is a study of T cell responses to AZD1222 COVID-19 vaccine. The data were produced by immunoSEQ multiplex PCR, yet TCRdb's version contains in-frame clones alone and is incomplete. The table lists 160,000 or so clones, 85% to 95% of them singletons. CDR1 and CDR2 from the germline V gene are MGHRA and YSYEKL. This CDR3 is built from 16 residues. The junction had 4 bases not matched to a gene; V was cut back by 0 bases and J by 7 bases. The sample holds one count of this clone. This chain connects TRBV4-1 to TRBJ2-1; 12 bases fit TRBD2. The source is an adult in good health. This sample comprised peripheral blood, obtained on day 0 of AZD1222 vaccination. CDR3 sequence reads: CASSQEAGTSGNEQFF. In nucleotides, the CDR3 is TGCGCCAGCAGCCAAGAGGCGGGGACTAGCGGGAATGAGCAGTTCTTC.